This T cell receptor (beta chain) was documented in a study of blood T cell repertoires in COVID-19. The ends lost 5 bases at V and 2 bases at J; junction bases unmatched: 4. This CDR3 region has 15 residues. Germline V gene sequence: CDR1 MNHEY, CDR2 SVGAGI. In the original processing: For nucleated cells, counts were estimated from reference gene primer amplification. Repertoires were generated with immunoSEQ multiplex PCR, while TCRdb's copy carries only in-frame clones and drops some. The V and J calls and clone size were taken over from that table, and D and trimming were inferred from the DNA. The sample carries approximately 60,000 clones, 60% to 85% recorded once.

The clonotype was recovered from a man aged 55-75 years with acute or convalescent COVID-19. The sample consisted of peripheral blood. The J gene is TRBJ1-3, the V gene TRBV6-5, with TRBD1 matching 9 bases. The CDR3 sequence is CASSLGTGPGNTIYF. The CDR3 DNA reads TGTGCCAGCAGTCTCGGGACAGGGCCTGGAAACACCATATATTTT.